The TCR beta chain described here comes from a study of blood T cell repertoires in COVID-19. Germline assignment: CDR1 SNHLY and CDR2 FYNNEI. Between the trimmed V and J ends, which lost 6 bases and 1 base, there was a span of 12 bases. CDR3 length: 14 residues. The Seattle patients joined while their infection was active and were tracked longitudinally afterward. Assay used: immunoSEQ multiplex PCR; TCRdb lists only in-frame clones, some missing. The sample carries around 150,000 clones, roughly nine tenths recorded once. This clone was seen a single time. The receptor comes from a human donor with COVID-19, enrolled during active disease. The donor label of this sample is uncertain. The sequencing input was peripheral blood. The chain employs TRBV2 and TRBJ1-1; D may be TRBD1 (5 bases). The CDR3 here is CASRGDGGNTEAFF. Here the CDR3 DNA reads TGTGCCAGCAGGGGGGACGGGGGGAACACTGAAGCTTTCTTT.